Below, 19 T cell receptor beta chains from the same sample are listed, as sequenced in a study of shared clonotypes between healthy human individuals. Naive CD8 cells comprised CD45RO-negative, CCR7-positively selected cells, excluding terminally differentiated effector memory CD45RA+ cells. Repertoires were generated with immunoSEQ multiplex PCR, while TCRdb's copy carries only in-frame clones and drops some. In the table there are nearly 2 million clones, roughly 95% of which are singletons. The specimen sequenced was naive CD8+ T cells sorted from blood. All receptors derive from a man aged 18-30 years in good health.

The chain couples TRBV4-1 to TRBJ2-7; 7 bases align to TRBD1. This CDR3 contains 14 residues. The germline gives CDR1 MGHRA, CDR2 YSYEKL. V trimming: 4 bases; J trimming: 3 bases; junction bases outside the gene matches: 6. CDR3 in amino acids: CASSRTGHLYEQYF. CDR3 bases: TGCGCCAGCAGCCGGACAGGTCATCTCTACGAGCAGTACTTC.

Remarks on this clone: Other DNA variants within this sample encode the same CDR3. The J gene is TRBJ2-7, the V gene TRBV19; 8 nucleotides align to TRBD1. Germline V lookup: CDR1 LNHDA, CDR2 SQIVND (reference sequence). This CDR3 is built from 14 residues. V dropped 6 bases and J dropped 1; count of bases not matched to a gene: 5. The CDR3 region has the DNA TGTGCCAGTAGCCCCGGGACAGGTTCCTACGAGCAGTACTTC. This codes for CASSPGTGSYEQYF.

Turning to this clone: The sample carries other DNA sequences with the same CDR3. V is TRBV4-1 and J is TRBJ2-7, with TRBD1 matching 8 bases. CDR3 length: 15 residues. The junction had 4 bases not matched to a gene; V was cut back by 0 bases and J by 3 bases. Germline assignment: CDR1 MGHRA and CDR2 YSYEKL. The CDR3 DNA reads TGCGCCAGCAGCCAAGACAGGGGGCTCAACTACGAGCAGTACTTC. It translates to CASSQDRGLNYEQYF.

The rearrangement joins TRBV2 to TRBJ2-7; tentatively, D is TRBD2 (6 bases). The germline V and J ends were trimmed by 5 bases and 3 bases, with 11 bases remaining between them. This CDR3 is built from 13 residues. From germline, CDR1 is SNHLY and CDR2 FYNNEI. CDR3 region: CASSISGDYEQYF. CDR3 nucleotide sequence: TGTGCCAGCAGTATATCGGGGGACTACGAGCAGTACTTC.

For this clone: Different DNA sequences within this sample yield the same CDR3. The chain recombines TRBV27 with TRBJ2-3; D is undetermined. CDR1 is MNHEY and CDR2 is SMNVEV in the germline V gene (reference sequence). Trimming shortened V by 5 bases and J by 6 bases, and 9 bases separated the two germline ends. The CDR3 is made up of 12 amino acids. CDR3 sequence (DNA): TGTGCCAGCAGTCCCAGTACGGATACGCAGTATTTT. Translated, it gives CASSPSTDTQYF.

This sequence joins TRBV7-9 and TRBJ1-4; 7 bases are shared with TRBD1. This CDR3 comprises 14 residues. In germline, CDR1 is SEHNR, CDR2 FQNEAQ (reference sequence). V lost 5 bases and J lost 7; bases outside the gene matches: 7. The CDR3 loop reads CASSTSGGGEKLFF. DNA for the CDR3: TGTGCCAGCAGCACATCAGGGGGTGGTGAAAAACTGTTTTTT.

J is TRBJ1-2 and V is TRBV27; D is uncertain. The germline gives CDR1 MNHEY, CDR2 SMNVEV (reference sequence). The V end was cut by 5 bases, the J end by 2 bases, with 9 bases between. This CDR3 is 13 amino acids long. The CDR3 DNA follows: TGTGCCAGCAGTCTCAGTAGGAACTATGGCTACACCTTC. This translates into CASSLSRNYGYTF.

The chain carries TRBV10-1 and TRBJ2-7; either TRBD1 or TRBD2 may supply D (7 bases each). Per the germline V gene, CDR1 is WNHNN and CDR2 is SYGVQD (reference sequence). The V gene lost 5 bases and the J gene lost 3 bases, with 20 bases spanning the gap. The length of the CDR3 is 16 residues. This chain's CDR3 is CASSPGEGALGYEQYF. CDR3 sequence (DNA): TGCGCCAGCAGTCCCGGGGAGGGGGCACTTGGCTACGAGCAGTACTTC.

In DNA form, the CDR3 reads TGTGCCAGCAGTTCAGACAGGGCACCCTACGAGCAGTACTTC. As protein: CASSSDRAPYEQYF. The chain is built from TRBV5-6 and TRBJ2-7; TRBD1 matches at 7 bases. This CDR3 region has 14 residues. V dropped 5 bases and J dropped 2; count of bases not matched to a gene: 7. CDR1 and CDR2 (germline): SGHDT, YYEEEE.

As DNA, the CDR3 is TGTGCCAGCAGCTTAGAAGCCGCAGCTCAAGAGACCCAGTACTTC. This translates into CASSLEAAAQETQYF. The V gene is TRBV11-2, the J gene TRBJ2-5; the D is unclear. The length of the CDR3 is 15 residues. V shed 0 bases and J shed 2 bases, with 10 bases lying between them. Germline assignment: CDR1 SGHAT and CDR2 FQNNGV.

The chain recombines TRBV5-1 with TRBJ2-3; D call uncertain. The CDR3 is 13 amino acids. The V gene's germline CDR1 is SGHRS and CDR2 YFSETQ. Trimming took 1 base from V and 1 from J, leaving 4 bases between them. The CDR3 bases are TGCGCCAGCAGCTTGTCCCGCACAGATACGCAGTATTTT. Its protein product is CASSLSRTDTQYF.

The rearrangement uses TRBV5-4 and TRBJ1-4; the match to TRBD1 covers 7 bases. The CDR3 has 17 amino acids. Looked up from germline, CDR1 is SGHNT and CDR2 is YYREEE (reference sequence). The junction had 9 bases not matched to a gene; V was cut back by 4 bases and J by 0 bases. Written as DNA, the CDR3 is TGTGCCAGCAGCGGGACCGGGACAGCCGCAACTAATGAAAAACTGTTTTTT. It is translated as CASSGTGTAATNEKLFF.

The count of this clone is one. This chain connects TRBV7-6 to TRBJ1-5; D remains unclear. The CDR3 runs to 13 residues. Trimming cost V 5 bases and J 4 bases, with 9 bases left between them. Germline loops: CDR1 SGHVS, CDR2 FNYEAQ. CDR3 nucleotides: TGTGCCAGCAGCCACGGCACGAATCAGCCCCAGCATTTT. Amino acid sequence: CASSHGTNQPQHF.

The J gene is TRBJ1-3, the V gene TRBV13; D gene unclear. Germline V gives CDR1 PRHDT, CDR2 FYEKMQ (reference sequence). V lost 1 base to trimming and J lost 6 bases, with 7 bases between them. This CDR3 is 13 amino acids long. CDR3 region: CASSLVRTNTIYF. The CDR3 DNA is TGTGCCAGCAGCTTAGTCCGGACAAACACCATATATTTT.

The chain recombines TRBV7-9 with TRBJ1-2; D is ambiguous. This CDR3 comprises 19 residues. CDR1 SEHNR and CDR2 FQNEAQ come from the germline V gene (reference sequence). Deletions cut 5 bases from V and 3 bases from J, with 28 bases between. CDR3 bases: TGTGCCAGCAGCCCCGCAGGCATTCCCCCCGGATCTGGAGACTATGGCTACACCTTC. This codes for CASSPAGIPPGSGDYGYTF. The whole variable domain, filled in from reference TRBV7-9 and TRBJ1-2, reads DTGVSQNPRHKITKRGQNVTFRCDPISEHNRLYWYRQTLGQGPEFLTYFQNEAQLEKSRLLSDRFSAERPKGSFSTLEIQRTEQGDSAMYLCASSPAGIPPGSGDYGYTFGSGTRLTVV.

The CDR3 DNA follows: TGTGCCAGCAGCTCGAACGAACTGAGTGAGTACTTC. As protein: CASSSNELSEYF. The chain is built from TRBV5-6 and TRBJ2-7; D is unclear. The CDR3 is 12 residues long. The germline V gene has CDR1 SGHDT and CDR2 YYEEEE. The V end lost 3 bases, the J end lost 11 bases, and 15 bases lay between the germline ends.

The chain recombines TRBV30 with TRBJ2-7, with TRBD2 matching over 7 bases. The CDR3 runs to 15 residues. The J segment lost 4 bases and the V segment lost 0 bases, leaving 9 bases of the junction unmatched. Germline V CDR1 and CDR2: GTSNPN, SVGIG (reference sequence). The CDR3, as DNA: TGTGCCTGGAGTGTAGGTCCGCTAGCGGAGTACGAGCAGTACTTC. This sequence encodes CAWSVGPLAEYEQYF.

This rearrangement joins TRBV7-9 to TRBJ1-5; the D gene is possibly TRBD1 (5 bases). This CDR3 region has 15 residues. V was pared by 5 bases and J by 0 bases, with 11 bases between. Germline V CDR1 and CDR2: SEHNR, FQNEAQ (reference sequence). This chain's CDR3 is CASSRDGFSNQPQHF. CDR3 DNA: TGTGCCAGCAGCAGGGACGGGTTTAGCAATCAGCCCCAGCATTTT.

The V call is TRBV1, the J call TRBJ1-2; the table assigns TRBD1, which was not confirmed against the DNA. TRBV1 is flagged as a pseudogene. The CDR3 contains 16 residues. CDR3 residues: CTSSQDHRHRIYGYTF. CDR3 coding DNA: TGCACCAGCAGCCAAGATCATAGGCACAGGATCTATGGCTACACCTTC.